The 25 T cell receptor beta chains below were found in one sample sequenced in a study of beta chain features in type 1 diabetes (dated by TCRdb to the late 2010s). The library was produced with the immunoSEQ multiplex PCR assay. The entire isolated RNA was reverse transcribed using the High Capacity cDNA Reverse Transcription Kit, and thus expressed TCRB transcripts were sequenced. In its TCRdb copy, this immuneACCESS table keeps in-frame sequences only and misses some clones. Where compared with another copy, unresolved V genes explain less than half of these, and the others have no known cause. The sample table contains some 220,000 clones; only one count was recorded for roughly 11% of them. 1% to 1.5% of the sample rests with the top ten. Sequencing was done on a sample of central memory CD4+ T cells from blood. The receptors stem from a man aged 18-30 years in good health.

J is TRBJ2-7 and V is TRBV7-6; tentative D call: TRBD1 (5 bases). Germline assignment: CDR1 SGHVS and CDR2 FNYEAQ. This CDR3 is 13 amino acids long. Trimming stripped 5 bases from V and 6 bases from J, with 14 bases between. CDR3 bases: TGTGCCAGCAGCCCCCGACAGTTTGGCGAGCAGTACTTC. It yields the protein CASSPRQFGEQYF.

The chain employs TRBV30 and TRBJ2-7, with a possible D match to TRBD2 (5 bases). The germline gives CDR1 GTSNPN, CDR2 SVGIG (reference sequence). The ends were cut back, 3 bases at V and 0 bases at J, with 6 bases in the middle. The CDR3 runs to 12 residues. The CDR3 nucleotides are TGTGCCTGGAGCCGGGACTCCTACGAGCAGTACTTC. Translating it yields CAWSRDSYEQYF.

The table lists this clone with a few counts. The V call is TRBV10-3, the J call TRBJ2-5; no clear D. V was trimmed by 2 bases and J by 5 bases, leaving 18 bases between them. This CDR3 is built from 16 residues. Germline V CDR1 and CDR2: ENHRY, SYGVKD. CDR3 region: CAISETRGVGSETQYF. DNA of the CDR3: TGTGCCATCAGTGAGACGAGAGGTGTGGGTTCCGAGACCCAGTACTTC.

The rearrangement uses TRBV7-2 and TRBJ1-3; no firm D call. CDR1 and CDR2 from the germline V gene are SGHTA and FQGNSA. The CDR3 spans 16 residues. V was cut by 5 bases and J by 0 bases, with 14 bases left in between. CDR3 amino acids: CASSPYSLASGNTIYF. In DNA, the CDR3 is TGTGCCAGCAGCCCGTACAGCCTCGCCTCTGGAAACACCATATATTTT.

This clone was observed at least ten times. This sequence joins TRBV28 and TRBJ2-1, with D perhaps TRBD1 (6 bases). The V and J ends lost 4 bases and 4 bases respectively, with 8 bases between them. This CDR3 has 13 amino acids. Looked up from germline, CDR1 is MDHEN and CDR2 is SYDVKM. For the CDR3, the DNA is TGTGCCAGCAGTTCAGACAGGTACAATGAGCAGTTCTTC. Translated, it gives CASSSDRYNEQFF.

This clone was detected only a few times. The V and J genes are TRBV5-1 and TRBJ2-7; perhaps TRBD1 as D (6 bases). Germline CDR1 is SGHRS and CDR2 is YFSETQ. This CDR3 is built from 15 residues. The V and J ends lost 4 bases and 1 base respectively, with 15 bases between them. CDR3 sequence reads: CASSGYRDNSYEQYF. CDR3 coding DNA: TGCGCCAGCAGCGGGTACCGGGACAATTCCTACGAGCAGTACTTC.

V is TRBV30 and J is TRBJ2-7; TRBD1 agrees at 9 bases. Unmatched junction bases numbered 8, after V lost 6 bases and J lost 2 bases. The CDR3 covers 14 residues. Per germline, CDR1 GTSNPN and CDR2 SVGIG (reference sequence). This CDR3 reads CACSRDRVPYEQYF. For the CDR3, the DNA is TGTGCCTGTAGTAGGGACAGGGTCCCCTACGAGCAGTACTTC.

In this sample, this clone turned up a few times. This chain joins TRBV7-6 and TRBJ1-6; weak D call: TRBD1 (5 bases). The CDR3 is made up of 13 amino acids. Trimming left V 8 bases short and J 8 bases short, with 13 bases between. Germline V gene sequence: CDR1 SGHVS, CDR2 FNYEAQ. CDR3 sequence: CASGRGRDSPLHF. The DNA of the CDR3 is TGTGCCAGCGGAAGGGGCCGTGATTCACCCCTCCACTTT.

Turning to this clone: It may be a read error: a sequence one base away is much more abundant. The chain links TRBV30 to TRBJ2-7; D is perhaps TRBD2 (5 bases). This CDR3 is built from 12 residues. Germline V lookup: CDR1 GTSNPN, CDR2 SVGIG (reference sequence). Trimming stripped 3 bases from V and 4 bases from J, with 10 bases between. CDR3 residues: CAWRVRGYEQYF. For the CDR3, the DNA is TGTGCCTGGAGGGTACGAGGGTACGAGCAGTACTTC. Full variable domain (missing parts from reference TRBV30 and TRBJ2-7): SQTIHQWPATLVQPVGSPLSLECTVEGTSNPNLYWYRQAAGRGLQLLFYSVGIGQISSEVPQNLSASRPQDRQFILSSKKLLLSDSGFYLCAWRVRGYEQYFGPGTRLTVT.

The rearrangement links TRBV7-2 to TRBJ2-5; D remains ambiguous. The CDR3 is 14 residues long. V lost 0 bases and J 0 bases, leaving 5 bases between the germline ends. The germline gives CDR1 SGHTA, CDR2 FQGNSA. CDR3 DNA: TGTGCCAGCAGCTTAGCAACCCACCAAGAGACCCAGTACTTC. Its translation: CASSLATHQETQYF.

CDR3 amino acids: CASSPLPKNIQYF. The DNA for the CDR3 is TGTGCCAGCAGCCCCCTTCCCAAAAACATTCAGTACTTC. The V gene is TRBV2, the J gene TRBJ2-4; D is ambiguous. The germline gives CDR1 SNHLY, CDR2 FYNNEI. CDR3 length equals 13 residues. V lost 6 bases and J lost 2, with 8 bases in between.

This clone was counted a few times. The V gene is TRBV2, the J gene TRBJ1-1; a weak D match, TRBD1 (6 bases). Per germline, CDR1 SNHLY and CDR2 FYNNEI. Trimming took 3 bases from V and 1 from J, leaving 9 bases between them. This CDR3 spans 14 amino acids. The CDR3 DNA sequence: TGTGCCAGCAGTGAGGAACAGGGGAACACTGAAGCTTTCTTT. Protein: CASSEEQGNTEAFF.

The chain joins TRBV5-1 to TRBJ2-1; maybe TRBD2 (6 bases). Deletions cut 4 bases from V and 15 bases from J, with 23 bases between. Germline V gene sequence: CDR1 SGHRS, CDR2 YFSETQ. The CDR3 totals 14 residues. CDR3 coding DNA: TGCGCCAGCAGCCTATCAACCTCCGGGACTGGGCCGTTCTTC. It is translated as CASSLSTSGTGPFF.

This clone was seen repeatedly, ten times or more. The J gene is TRBJ1-2, the V gene TRBV7-9; 7 bases map to TRBD1. V trimming: 4 bases; J trimming: 0 bases; junction bases outside the gene matches: 11. Germline V gene sequence: CDR1 SEHNR, CDR2 FQNEAQ (reference sequence). The CDR3 is 17 residues long. This chain's CDR3 is CASSSRQGTIANYGYTF. The CDR3 DNA follows: TGTGCCAGCAGCTCGAGACAGGGCACGATAGCTAACTATGGCTACACCTTC.

The chain joins TRBV2 to TRBJ2-4; D is perhaps TRBD1 (6 bases). V was shortened by 7 bases and J by 8 bases, with 18 bases between the two germline ends. Germline V CDR1 and CDR2: SNHLY, FYNNEI. The CDR3 contains 14 residues. CDR3 amino acids: CASNSAAPGDIQYF. CDR3 sequence (DNA): TGTGCCAGCAATTCCGCGGCGCCAGGGGACATTCAGTACTTC.

Only a few counts were recorded for this clone. The gene calls are TRBV9 and TRBJ2-3; no clear D. CDR1 and CDR2 from the germline V gene are SGDLS and YYNGEE. The CDR3 is 13 amino acids. The V gene lost 7 bases and the J gene lost 3 bases, with 12 bases spanning the gap. The CDR3 loop is CASAPLGTDTQYF. The CDR3 DNA reads as TGTGCCAGCGCCCCCCTTGGAACAGATACGCAGTATTTT. The full variable domain, in which reference TRBV9 and TRBJ2-3 provide the parts outside the CDR3, is DSGVTQTPKHLITATGQRVTLRCSPRSGDLSVYWYQQSLDQGLQFLIQYYNGEERAKGNILERFSAQQFPDLHSELNLSSLELGDSALYFCASAPLGTDTQYFGPGTRLTVL.

The CDR3 DNA reads TGCAGCGTTCCCGTAGGGCTAGCGGGGAACATTCAGTACTTC. Its translation: CSVPVGLAGNIQYF. This rearrangement joins TRBV29-1 to TRBJ2-4, with 9 bases matching TRBD2. The CDR3 consists of 14 residues. Germline values: CDR1 SQVTM, CDR2 ANQGSEA. V trimming: 5 bases; J trimming: 7 bases; junction bases outside the gene matches: 9.

There are a few counts of this clone. The V call is TRBV4-1, the J call TRBJ1-2; D uncertain. The CDR3 is made up of 16 amino acids. V gave up 1 base and J gave up 7 bases, with 19 bases separating them. Germline V gives CDR1 MGHRA, CDR2 YSYEKL. Here the CDR3 DNA reads TGCGCCAGCAGCCAAGGGACCGCAGCATCGGTAGGTGGCTACACCTTC. Protein product: CASSQGTAASVGGYTF.

This clone was detected ten times or more. CDR3 sequence reads: CASTKPQGNTGELFF. The CDR3 bases are TGTGCCAGCACCAAGCCACAGGGGAACACCGGGGAGCTGTTTTTT. The chain combines TRBV7-9 with TRBJ2-2; D is perhaps TRBD1 (6 bases). This CDR3 has 15 amino acids. Germline values: CDR1 SEHNR, CDR2 FQNEAQ (reference sequence). V lost 7 bases and J 1 base, leaving 13 bases between the germline ends.

In its sample, this clone was seen a few times. A junction boundary mismatches the germline segment, possibly from a read error. DNA for the CDR3: TGCGCCAGCAGCCAAGGTCAAAGGGCCCCTAGAAACATTCAGTACTTC. It specifies CASSQGQRAPRNIQYF. V and J are TRBV5-4 and TRBJ2-4; D not certain. The CDR3 is 16 residues long. CDR1 and CDR2 from the germline V gene are SGHNT and YYREEE (reference sequence). The full variable domain, in which reference TRBV5-4 and TRBJ2-4 provide the parts outside the CDR3, is ETGVTQSPTHLIKTRGQQVTLRCSSQSGHNTVSWYQQALGQGPQFIFQYYREEENGRGNFPPRFSGLQFPNYSSELNVNALELDDSALYLCASSQGQRAPRNIQYFGAGTRLSVL.

V is TRBV11-3 and J is TRBJ2-7; D ambiguous. The ends were cut back, 2 bases at V and 2 bases at J, with 10 bases in the middle. Germline assignment: CDR1 SGHNT and CDR2 YENEEA. This CDR3 region has 14 residues. The CDR3 DNA sequence: TGTGCCAGCAGCTTATCTCCCCTAGCCTACGAGCAGTACTTC. Its protein product is CASSLSPLAYEQYF.

This clone was picked up a small number of times. This chain's CDR3 is CSAAGTGNTIYF. CDR3 DNA sequence: TGCAGCGCTGCAGGAACCGGAAACACCATATATTTT. V is TRBV29-1 and J is TRBJ1-3; no firm D call. The germline V and J ends were trimmed by 7 bases and 4 bases, with 11 bases remaining between them. In germline, CDR1 is SQVTM, CDR2 ANQGSEA. The CDR3 length is 12 residues.

This clone has just a few counts. The chain uses TRBV5-1 and TRBJ2-7; D remains unclear. The V end lost 0 bases, the J end lost 8 bases, and 15 bases lay between the germline ends. In germline, CDR1 is SGHRS, CDR2 YFSETQ. CDR3 length: 14 amino acids. CDR3 loop: CASSLGGPSDKQYF. The DNA for the CDR3 is TGCGCCAGCAGCTTGGGGGGTCCTTCTGACAAGCAGTACTTC.

The V call is TRBV19, the J call TRBJ2-1, with a possible D match to TRBD1 (5 bases). The CDR3 is 15 amino acids. The V gene's germline CDR1 is LNHDA and CDR2 SQIVND (reference sequence). The V end lost 3 bases, the J end lost 5 bases, and 14 bases lay between the germline ends. This chain's CDR3 is CASSIPARGNNEQFF. Here the CDR3 DNA reads TGTGCCAGTAGTATTCCGGCTAGGGGTAACAATGAGCAGTTCTTC.

V and J are TRBV5-1 and TRBJ2-7, with D uncertain. CDR1 and CDR2 from the germline V gene are SGHRS and YFSETQ. This CDR3 is 16 amino acids long. The V and J ends lost 3 bases and 0 bases respectively, with 16 bases between them. In nucleotides, the CDR3 is TGCGCCAGCAGCTCGGCTGGGGTTCTGAGCTCCTACGAGCAGTACTTC. Its translation: CASSSAGVLSSYEQYF.